Shown below are 6 T cell receptor beta chains from a single sample sequenced in a study of CD8 T cells in ankylosing spondylitis. The study's findings and limits: What appeared characteristic of ankylosing spondylitis blood was a TCR beta motif of fewer than ten highly homologous variants.

These TCRs are of unknown antigen specificity. A single record per CDR3 protein comes from TCRdb applying MiXCR to the 5' RACE reads. In the table there are about 450,000 distinct CDR3 sequences, 25% to 30% of which are singletons. The sequenced material came from blood, either unsorted or a sorted T cell fraction (not recorded which). The receptors were gathered from a male donor with ankylosing spondylitis.

This clonotype was seen ten or more times. V gene TRBV12-3 or TRBV12-4 combines with J gene TRBJ2-5; TRBD1 matches 10 bases. Trimming removed 4 bases from V and 10 bases from J; junction bases left unmatched: 12. The CDR3 extends over 15 amino acids. CDR3 in DNA: TGTGCCAGCAGTTCCTCTGGGACAGGGGTTAATGGCCAGTACTTC. Translated: CASSSSGTGVNGQYF.

This clonotype was seen only a few times. V usage is TRBV27 and J usage is TRBJ2-2; 7 bases fit TRBD2. The CDR3 spans 16 residues. V dropped 4 bases and J dropped 4; count of bases not matched to a gene: 9. Germline values: CDR1 MNHEY, CDR2 SMNVEV (reference sequence). The DNA for the CDR3 is TGTGCCAGCAGTTCGGCCCGGCTAGCGGCCACCGGGGAGCTGTTTTTT. Residues: CASSSARLAATGELFF.

The V and J genes are TRBV7-9 and TRBJ1-3; D unclear. The V end was cut by 3 bases, the J end by 2 bases, with 2 bases between. This CDR3 contains 12 residues. Germline CDR1 and CDR2: SEHNR and FQNEAQ (reference sequence). The CDR3 DNA follows: TGTGCCAGCAGCTTTCCTGGAAACACCATATATTTT. It yields the protein CASSFPGNTIYF.

This clonotype turned up a few times. The CDR3 reads CASTRRPPGQGVLYEQYF. CDR3 nucleotide sequence: TGTGCCAGCACCAGACGACCCCCGGGACAGGGGGTTTTGTACGAGCAGTACTTC. The chain carries TRBV6-1 and TRBJ2-7, with TRBD1 matching over 11 bases. V shed 7 bases, J shed 4 bases, and the junction held 18 bases outside the gene matches. Germline V gives CDR1 MNHNS, CDR2 SASEGT. There are 18 residues in the CDR3.

V and J are TRBV2 and TRBJ2-7; D is uncertain. Looked up from germline, CDR1 is SNHLY and CDR2 is FYNNEI. V dropped 4 bases and J dropped 4 bases, with 17 bases sitting between them. CDR3 size: 15 residues. In DNA, the CDR3 is TGTGCCAGCAGTGCTTCCGGGTCTAGGCTTTACGAGCAGTACGTC. Its protein product is CASSASGSRLYEQYV.

This clonotype was counted a few times. The rearrangement links TRBV20-1 to TRBJ2-3, with 12 bases matching TRBD2. This CDR3 contains 19 residues. J lost 1 base, V lost 0 bases, and 11 bases had no gene match. Germline lookup yields CDR1 DFQATT and CDR2 SNEGSKA (reference sequence). The CDR3 DNA is TGCAGTGCTAGAGATCGGCTAGCGGGAGGGCCAGGTCGCACAGATACGCAGTATTTT. As protein: CSARDRLAGGPGRTDTQYF.